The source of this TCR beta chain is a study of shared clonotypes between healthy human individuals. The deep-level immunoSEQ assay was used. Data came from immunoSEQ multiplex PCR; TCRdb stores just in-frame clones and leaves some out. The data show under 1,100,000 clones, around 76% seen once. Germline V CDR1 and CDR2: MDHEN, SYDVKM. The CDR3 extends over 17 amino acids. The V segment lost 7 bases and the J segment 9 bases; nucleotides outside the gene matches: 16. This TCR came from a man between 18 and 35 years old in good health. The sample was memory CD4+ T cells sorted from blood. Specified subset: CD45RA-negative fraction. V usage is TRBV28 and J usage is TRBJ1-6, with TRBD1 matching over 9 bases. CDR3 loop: CASTQFRSGQGSSPLHF. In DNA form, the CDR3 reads TGTGCCAGCACCCAGTTTCGAAGTGGACAGGGGAGTTCACCCCTCCACTTT. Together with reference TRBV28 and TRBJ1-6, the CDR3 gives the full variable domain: DVKVTQSSRYLVKRTGEKVFLECVQDMDHENMFWYRQDPGLGLRLIYFSYDVKMKEKGDIPEGYSVSREKKERFSLILESASTNQTSMYLCASTQFRSGQGSSPLHFGNGTRLTVT.